The rows below give T cell receptor beta chains drawn from one sample of a study of breast tumors, draining lymph nodes, adjacent tissues. TCRdb ran MiXCR on the multiplex PCR reads and lists one entry per CDR3 protein. This table holds 270,000 or so distinct CDR3 sequences, around 31% found once. Sequencing input: axillary lymph node tissue. Receptors originate from a female donor with breast cancer. Some clones in this sample may be carry-over from other donors' samples. Both conserved end residues are part of each CDR3. Each record gives: clone size, V gene, J gene, D gene, CDR3 protein, CDR3 DNA. A D gene is named only where the DNA matches it firmly. Size is omitted from some rows. Given values are once, few, many or a class for expanded clones.

size: many; V: TRBV19; J: TRBJ2-2; D: .; CDR3: CASSSGTRTGELFF; DNA: TGTGCCAGTAGTAGCGGGACCCGCACCGGGGAGCTGTTTTTT
size: many; V: TRBV11-2; J: TRBJ2-5; D: .; CDR3: CASTKDLAGETQYF; DNA: TGTGCCAGCACCAAGGACCTAGCAGGAGAGACCCAGTACTTC
size: many; V: TRBV5-1; J: TRBJ2-5; D: .; CDR3: CASSLSGGIQETQYF; DNA: TGCGCCAGCAGCTTGTCCGGCGGGATCCAAGAGACCCAGTACTTC
size: many; V: TRBV20-1; J: TRBJ2-7; D: .; CDR3: CSALIRTDRYEQYF; DNA: TGCAGTGCTCTAATTCGAACGGACCGCTACGAGCAGTACTTC
size: many; V: TRBV20-1; J: TRBJ2-7; D: TRBD2; CDR3: CSARRAGGPDEQYF; DNA: TGCAGTGCTAGAAGGGCGGGAGGGCCTGACGAGCAGTACTTC
size: few; V: TRBV6-5; J: TRBJ1-5; D: TRBD1; CDR3: CASNFERQGGECNQPQHF; DNA: TGTGCCAGCAATTTCGAGAGACAGGGAGGGGAATGTAATCAGCCCCAGCATTTT
size: .; V: TRBV2; J: TRBJ1-2; D: TRBD1; CDR3: CASSDGGTGVYGYTF; DNA: TGTGCCAGCAGCGACGGTGGGACAGGGGTTTATGGCTACACCTTC
size: .; V: TRBV5-1; J: TRBJ2-5; D: .; CDR3: CASSLGGRGRETQYF; DNA: TGCGCCAGCAGCTTGGGGGGCAGGGGACGAGAGACCCAGTACTTC
size: many; V: TRBV7-9; J: TRBJ1-4; D: .; CDR3: CASSLGTAHEKLFF; DNA: TGTGCCAGCAGCTTAGGAACAGCTCATGAAAAACTGTTTTTT
size: many; V: TRBV7-7; J: TRBJ2-5; D: .; CDR3: CASSWGAGQETQYF; DNA: TGTGCTAGCAGCTGGGGGGCAGGGCAAGAGACCCAGTACTTC
size: .; V: TRBV6-5; J: TRBJ1-2; D: TRBD1; CDR3: CASSHGRGQGGSYTF; DNA: TGTGCCAGCAGTCACGGCCGGGGACAGGGAGGCAGCTACACCTTC
size: many; V: TRBV7-9; J: TRBJ2-5; D: TRBD1; CDR3: CASSATGTVKETQYF; DNA: TGTGCCAGCAGTGCCACCGGGACAGTAAAAGAGACCCAGTACTTC
size: many; V: TRBV7-2; J: TRBJ1-5; D: .; CDR3: CASSLGGPEHF; DNA: TGTGCCAGCAGCTTAGGAGGGCCCGAGCATTTT
size: many; V: TRBV20-1; J: TRBJ2-3; D: TRBD2; CDR3: CSAGGRPDTQYF; DNA: TGCAGTGCTGGCGGGAGGCCAGATACGCAGTATTTT
size: .; V: TRBV28; J: TRBJ2-7; D: .; CDR3: CASSLAFYEQYF; DNA: TGTGCCAGCAGTTTGGCTTTCTACGAGCAGTACTTC
size: .; V: TRBV10-1; J: TRBJ1-5; D: .; CDR3: CASSSSGRNEHF; DNA: TGCGCCAGCAGTTCTAGCGGGAGGAATGAGCATTTT
size: many; V: TRBV7-3; J: TRBJ1-6; D: .; CDR3: CASSRGGYNSPLHF; DNA: TGTGCCAGCAGCCGGGGGGGCTATAATTCACCCCTCCACTTT
size: few; V: TRBV19; J: TRBJ1-1; D: .; CDR3: CASNNLAGRTEAFF; DNA: TGTGCCAGTAACAATTTGGCCGGGCGGACTGAAGCTTTCTTT
size: .; V: TRBV4-3; J: TRBJ2-1; D: .; CDR3: CASSLVGPNNEQFF; DNA: TGCGCCAGCAGCCTGGTTGGGCCAAACAATGAGCAGTTCTTC
size: .; V: TRBV18; J: TRBJ2-1; D: .; CDR3: CASSPEQYNEQFF; DNA: TGTGCCAGCTCACCAGAGCAGTACAATGAGCAGTTCTTC
size: many; V: TRBV12-3/TRBV12-4; J: TRBJ2-1; D: TRBD1; CDR3: CASSLSDRVSNEQFF; DNA: TGTGCCAGCAGTTTAAGTGACAGGGTCTCCAATGAGCAGTTCTTC
size: few; V: TRBV18; J: TRBJ2-1; D: TRBD2; CDR3: CASSPPGLAEQFF; DNA: TGTGCCAGCTCACCACCAGGACTAGCTGAGCAGTTCTTC
size: .; V: TRBV29-1; J: TRBJ1-6; D: .; CDR3: CSVDGLDGGNSPLHF; DNA: TGCAGCGTTGATGGCTTGGACGGGGGGAATTCACCCCTCCACTTT
size: many; V: TRBV9; J: TRBJ1-2; D: TRBD1; CDR3: CASSVSGGAGGYTF; DNA: TGTGCCAGCAGCGTATCAGGGGGCGCAGGGGGCTACACCTTC
size: .; V: TRBV7-7; J: TRBJ2-3; D: .; CDR3: CARDGGGDTQYF; DNA: TGTGCTAGAGATGGAGGGGGAGATACGCAGTATTTT
size: .; V: TRBV20-1; J: TRBJ1-1; D: .; CDR3: CSARDVRMAEAFF; DNA: TGCAGTGCTAGAGATGTGAGAATGGCTGAAGCTTTCTTT
size: .; V: TRBV29-1; J: TRBJ1-2; D: .; CDR3: CSVESWGADYGYTF; DNA: TGCAGCGTTGAAAGTTGGGGGGCTGACTATGGCTACACCTTC
size: few; V: TRBV30; J: TRBJ1-4; D: .; CDR3: CAWSIFRGGSEKLFF; DNA: TGTGCCTGGAGTATCTTTCGTGGTGGGAGTGAAAAACTGTTTTTT
size: .; V: TRBV7-2; J: TRBJ2-1; D: .; CDR3: CASWGRGNEQFF; DNA: TGTGCTAGCTGGGGCAGAGGCAATGAGCAGTTCTTC
size: many; V: TRBV6-5; J: TRBJ2-7; D: .; CDR3: CASRPHRESSYEQYF; DNA: TGTGCCAGCAGGCCCCACAGGGAAAGCTCCTACGAGCAGTACTTC
size: .; V: TRBV15; J: TRBJ1-2; D: .; CDR3: CATSSAMTGYGYTF; DNA: TGTGCCACCAGCAGTGCTATGACGGGCTATGGCTACACCTTC